This TCR beta chain comes out of a study of shared clonotypes between healthy human individuals (TCRdb year 2020). For context, the study as a whole: The cohort included a few men and two women between 18 and 49 years of age. For each donor, three plates each were used for CD4 naive and CD4 memory, two plates were used for CD8 naive, and one plate was used for CD8 memory. The study deeply sequenced blood TCR repertoires of five healthy adults to estimate repertoire size and the extent of clonotype sharing between individuals. To increase sequencing depth and limit assay-specific biases, TCR repertoire library preparation and sequencing were carried out by different laboratories using diverse techniques. Each donor's leukapheresis produced roughly between roughly 0.94 and 9.5 billion PBMCs. Results the study describes overall, beyond this receptor: Sampling was restricted to blood, and TCR repertoires in tissues likely differ from the TCR repertoires found in blood. Compared with non-shared clonotypes, clonotypes shared by all four sorted-subset donors had higher generation probabilities. Based on pairwise subsampling, the degree of clonotype sharing among donors was expected to be affected by sequencing depth. Across a few donors, about 4.5% of naive CD4, over 3% of naive CD8, 2.3% of memory CD4, and around 0.4% of memory CD8 clonotypes were shared. Larger estimated clonotype richness was generally found for naive subsets than for memory subsets. Because the study included only a small number of donors, the genetic and exposure-history diversity represented was limited. Even with the large sequencing depth, rarefaction of the sorted-subset datasets indicated that sequencing was incomplete.

CDR3 length: 16 amino acids, cysteine to phenylalanine. The read is trimmed to its CDR3 DNA, 48 bases read in frame from base 1. V loses 2 bases, J loses 3 bases, and the germline ends lie 15 bases apart. From the germline V gene, CDR1 is SGHTA and CDR2 is FQGTGA. Concerning this clone itself: Its antigen is unknown. Qualities for individual bases were not recorded, and no much larger clone is one base off.

The donors were healthy, HIV-negative adults who had no recently reported acute infections or vaccinations. All donors were Caucasian adults living in Nashville, Tennessee, USA. CD4+ T cells were enriched by magnetic negative selection; naive cells were then positively selected on CD45RA, and the negative fraction formed the memory subset. After blood collection by leukapheresis, PBMCs were isolated using Ficoll-Histopaque density gradient centrifugation and then cryopreserved in the vapor phase of liquid nitrogen. Analytical flow cytometry was used to check the purity and quantity of each magnetically sorted T cell population. Genomic DNA was isolated from every sorted fraction and measured by UV absorbance on a Nanodrop 2000c. Using the deep immunoSEQ assay, TCR CDR3 regions were amplified from genomic DNA by multiplex PCR. Extracted genomic DNA from each cell subset was spread evenly across all wells of several immunoSEQ 96-well plates, with each plate serving as a replicate. Each replicate PCR for sorted subsets received roughly 0.2 ug genomic DNA, equal to roughly 33,000 T cell genomes. Purified libraries were measured with a Qubit 3.0 fluorometer, size-checked on a Bioanalyzer 2100, and measured again with the KAPA Library Quantification kit. A separate single-read 150-cycle Illumina NextSeq 550 flow cell was used to sequence each immunoSEQ 96-well plate. The authors processed their data as follows. Because the immunoSEQ output included only junctional sequences and no quality scores, the filtering could not be the same as the filtering used for full-length reads. To assign V/J genes and CDR3, sequences were annotated using PyIR, a Python wrapper for IgBLAST v1.9, with IMGT germline references. Reads with weak V/J assignments (E-value above 1e-6), missing CDR3, stop codons, out-of-frame junctions, or ambiguous translated residues were removed. V3J clonotypes were defined as sequences sharing an identical inferred V gene, J gene, and CDR3 amino acid sequence. Percentage overlap between repertoires was computed as shared unique clonotypes divided by the size of the smaller repertoire. Three approaches were used to assess repertoire richness: RTK rarefaction, the Chao1 estimator, and Recon v2.1 estimates of unobserved clonotypes. OLGA was used to compute generation probabilities for all TCRbeta clonotypes that the gDNA method yielded from a handful of donors. TCRdb carries this immuneACCESS record with in-frame sequences only. Its versions omit some clonotypes, under half of them owing to an unresolved V gene in the studies checked, with the rest unexplained. That table furnishes V, J and clone size, whereas the DNA furnished D and trimming. The sample yields about 2.4 million clones; over 85% were counted once. The top ten clonotypes cover roughly 0.36% of the sample.

This TCR was recovered from a man in his late teens or twenties in good health. Some clones in this sample may be carry-over from other donors' samples. The sequenced sample was naive CD4+ T cells from PBMCs. According to the study, the label for this sample's cell subset or site signals: CD45RA+ positively selected. The chain links TRBV7-3 with TRBJ2-3, with a tentative D call of TRBD1 or TRBD2, each matching 5 bases. For the CDR3, the sequence is CASSLGGSLGTDTQYF. The nucleotide sequence is given as TGTGCCAGCAGCTTAGGGGGATCCTTGGGGACAGATACGCAGTATTTT. With all but the CDR3 taken from the reference TRBV7-3 and TRBJ2-3 genes, the full variable domain is: GAGVSQTPSNKVTEKGKYVELRCDPISGHTALYWYRQSLGQGPEFLIYFQGTGAADDSGLPNDRFFAVRPEGSVSTLKIQRTERGDSAVYLCASSLGGSLGTDTQYFGPGTRLTVL.